This T cell receptor (beta chain) is from a study of OX40 agonist ivuxolimab in advanced cancers. Looked up from germline, CDR1 is SGHNT and CDR2 is YYREEE (reference sequence). The CDR3 spans 15 residues. V lost 4 bases, J lost 0 bases, and 8 bases lay in between. Baseline was the first blood sampling point, followed by cycle 4 day 1 and cycle 7 day 1. TCRdb's table, derived via immunoSEQ multiplex PCR, lists solely in-frame clones and lacks some. This sample yields 65,000 to 85,000 clones, of which approximately 86% are seen a single time; roughly 2% belongs to the top ten. A single count supports this clone. Its antigen remains unidentified. Study-wide results and caveats: Also present in some nonresponders was a low level of normalized T-cell clonal expansion.

This chain links TRBV5-4 with TRBJ2-6; D is ambiguous. The input for sequencing was CD4+ or CD8+ T cells sorted from blood, taken in a trial of the OX40 agonist ivuxolimab. This receptor was identified in an adult with an advanced solid tumor such as melanoma, head and neck, liver or kidney cancer. The CDR3 DNA sequence: TGTGCCAGCAGCCCACAGTACTCTGGGGCCAACGTCCTGACTTTC. Encoded protein: CASSPQYSGANVLTF.